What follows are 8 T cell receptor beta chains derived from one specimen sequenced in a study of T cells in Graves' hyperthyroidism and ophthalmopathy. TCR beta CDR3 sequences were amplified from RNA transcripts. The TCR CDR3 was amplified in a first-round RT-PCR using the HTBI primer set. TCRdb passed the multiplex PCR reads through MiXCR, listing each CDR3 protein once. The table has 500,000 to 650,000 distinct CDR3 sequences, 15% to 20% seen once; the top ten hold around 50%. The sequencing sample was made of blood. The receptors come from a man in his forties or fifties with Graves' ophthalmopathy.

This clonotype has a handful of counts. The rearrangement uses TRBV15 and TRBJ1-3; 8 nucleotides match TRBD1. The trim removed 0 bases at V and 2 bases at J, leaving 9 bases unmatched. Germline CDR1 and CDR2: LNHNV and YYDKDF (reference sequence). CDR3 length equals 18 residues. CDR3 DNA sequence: TGTGCCACCAGCAGAGATGGTTTCGGACAGGGTGCTGGAAACACCATATATTTT. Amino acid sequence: CATSRDGFGQGAGNTIYF.

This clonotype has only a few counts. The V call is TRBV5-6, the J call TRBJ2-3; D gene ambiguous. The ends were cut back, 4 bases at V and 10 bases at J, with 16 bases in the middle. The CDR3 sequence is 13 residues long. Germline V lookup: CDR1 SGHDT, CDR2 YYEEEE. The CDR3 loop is CASSGSSIEAQYF. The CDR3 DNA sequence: TGTGCCAGCAGCGGCAGCTCTATAGAGGCGCAGTATTTT.

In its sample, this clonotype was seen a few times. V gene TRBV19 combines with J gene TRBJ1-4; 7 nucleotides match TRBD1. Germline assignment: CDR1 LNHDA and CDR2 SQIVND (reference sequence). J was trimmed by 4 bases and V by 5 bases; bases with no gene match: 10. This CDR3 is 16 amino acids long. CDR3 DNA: TGTGCCAGTAGTGCACAGGGGAGAAGACATAATGAAAAACTGTTTTTT. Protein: CASSAQGRRHNEKLFF.

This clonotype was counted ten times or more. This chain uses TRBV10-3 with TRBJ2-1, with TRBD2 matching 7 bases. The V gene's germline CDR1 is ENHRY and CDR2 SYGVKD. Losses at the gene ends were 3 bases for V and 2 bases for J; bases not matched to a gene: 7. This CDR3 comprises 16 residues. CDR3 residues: CAISDSYAGAYNEQFF. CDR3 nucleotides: TGTGCCATCAGTGATTCCTATGCGGGGGCCTACAATGAGCAGTTCTTC.

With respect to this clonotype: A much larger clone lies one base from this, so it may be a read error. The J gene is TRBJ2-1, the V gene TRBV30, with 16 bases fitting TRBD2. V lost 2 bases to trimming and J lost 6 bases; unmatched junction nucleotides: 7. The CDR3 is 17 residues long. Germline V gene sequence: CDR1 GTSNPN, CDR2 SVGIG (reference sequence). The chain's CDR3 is CAWSKGTSGGGCNEQFF. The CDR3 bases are TGTGCCTGGAGTAAGGGGACTAGCGGGGGGGGTTGCAATGAGCAGTTCTTC.

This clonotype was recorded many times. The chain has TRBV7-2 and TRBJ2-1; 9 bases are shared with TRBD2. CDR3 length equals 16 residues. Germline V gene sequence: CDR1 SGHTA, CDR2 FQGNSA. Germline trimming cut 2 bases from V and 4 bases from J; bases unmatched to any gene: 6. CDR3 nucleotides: TGTGCCAGCAGCTTATTAGGCGGGAGGGCATACAATGAGCAGTTCTTC. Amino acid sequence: CASSLLGGRAYNEQFF.

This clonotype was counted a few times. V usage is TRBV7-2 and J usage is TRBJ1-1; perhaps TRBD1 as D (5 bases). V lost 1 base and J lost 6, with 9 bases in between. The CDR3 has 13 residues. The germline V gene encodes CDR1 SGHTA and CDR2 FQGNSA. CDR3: CASSLVLTAEAFF. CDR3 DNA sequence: TGTGCCAGCAGCTTAGTTTTGACAGCTGAAGCTTTCTTT.

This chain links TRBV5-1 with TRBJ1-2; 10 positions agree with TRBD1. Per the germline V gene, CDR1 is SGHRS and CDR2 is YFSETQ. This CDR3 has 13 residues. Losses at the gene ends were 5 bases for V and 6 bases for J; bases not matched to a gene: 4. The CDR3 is CASRDGTGDGYTF. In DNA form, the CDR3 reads TGCGCCAGCAGGGACGGGACAGGGGATGGCTACACCTTC. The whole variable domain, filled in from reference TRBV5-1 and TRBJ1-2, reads KAGVTQTPRYLIKTRGQQVTLSCSPISGHRSVSWYQQTPGQGLQFLFEYFSETQRNKGNFPGRFSGRQFSNSRSEMNVSTLELGDSALYLCASRDGTGDGYTFGSGTRLTVV.